Here is one TCR beta chain with its context. The antigen is not known. The record originates from a study of T cell repertoires in ileal Crohn's disease. Study results and caveats: High-frequency clones were more common in sorted CD8 than CD4 cells.

Germline CDR1 and CDR2: MDHEN and SYDVKM. This CDR3 comprises 12 residues. The ends were cut back, 8 bases at V and 3 bases at J, with 11 bases in the middle. Each sample's TCRB immunosequencing used around 510 nanograms of biopsy DNA. Sequencing was performed with immunoSEQ multiplex PCR; in TCRdb, only in-frame clones are kept and a portion is missing. Among about 5,600 clones listed, around 85% were seen once. This chain uses TRBV28 with TRBJ2-7; D is perhaps TRBD1 (6 bases). Sequencing was done on a sample of ileal tissue. The clonotype originates from an adult with Crohn's disease. The CDR3, as DNA: TGTGCCAGCGGACAGTCGATCTACGAGCAGTACTTC. Its translation is CASGQSIYEQYF.